The sequence of this T cell receptor beta chain was determined in a study of T-cell memory formation after mild COVID-19. The study, taken as a whole, reports: Day 15 to 85 contracting clones showed balanced CD4/CD8; later expanders leaned CD4+. For contracting clones, CD4+ ones sat mainly in CM and EM, CD8+ in EMRA. Cross-reactive memory appears to have joined, as suggested by some responding clones showing up in pre-infection memory. SARS-CoV-2 specificity was not confirmed for second-wave clones peaking on day 37.

V was pared by 10 bases and J by 0 bases, with 18 bases of the junction left unmatched. The germline V gene encodes CDR1 MNHNY and CDR2 SVGAGI (reference sequence). The CDR3 covers 18 residues. Concerning this clonotype itself: Antigen specificity is unknown.

TCRdb recomputed calls from the 5' RACE reads with MiXCR, one row per CDR3 protein. The sample has roughly 620,000 distinct CDR3 sequences, around 17% seen once. The specimen sequenced was PBMCs or a T cell subset sorted from them (not recorded which). The receptor was derived from an adult woman who had mild COVID-19 (a few samples of this study predate the infection). Cell type and time point are not known. The rearrangement links TRBV6-6 to TRBJ1-2; 9 bases fit TRBD1. CDR3 sequence: CATLRDREELETNYGYTF. CDR3 sequence (DNA): TGTGCCACCCTCCGGGACAGGGAGGAATTGGAGACTAACTATGGCTACACCTTC.